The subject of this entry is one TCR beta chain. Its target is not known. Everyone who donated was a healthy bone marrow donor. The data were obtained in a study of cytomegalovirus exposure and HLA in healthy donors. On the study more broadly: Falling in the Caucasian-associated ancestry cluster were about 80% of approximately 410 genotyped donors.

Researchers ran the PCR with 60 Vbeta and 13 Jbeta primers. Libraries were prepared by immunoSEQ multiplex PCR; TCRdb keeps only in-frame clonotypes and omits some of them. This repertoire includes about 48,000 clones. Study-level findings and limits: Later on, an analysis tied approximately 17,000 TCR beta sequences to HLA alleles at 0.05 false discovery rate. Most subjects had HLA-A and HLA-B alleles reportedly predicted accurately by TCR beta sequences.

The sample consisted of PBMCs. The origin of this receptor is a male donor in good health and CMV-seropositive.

The CDR3 reads CASRARGYGETQYF. DNA for the CDR3: TGCGCCAGCAGGGCCAGGGGGTATGGAGAGACCCAGTACTTC. The chain couples TRBV5-1 to TRBJ2-5; 7 nucleotides match TRBD1. Germline CDR1 reads SGHRS; CDR2 reads YFSETQ. V gave up 5 bases and J gave up 4 bases; unmatched junction bases: 8. The CDR3 sequence is 14 residues long.